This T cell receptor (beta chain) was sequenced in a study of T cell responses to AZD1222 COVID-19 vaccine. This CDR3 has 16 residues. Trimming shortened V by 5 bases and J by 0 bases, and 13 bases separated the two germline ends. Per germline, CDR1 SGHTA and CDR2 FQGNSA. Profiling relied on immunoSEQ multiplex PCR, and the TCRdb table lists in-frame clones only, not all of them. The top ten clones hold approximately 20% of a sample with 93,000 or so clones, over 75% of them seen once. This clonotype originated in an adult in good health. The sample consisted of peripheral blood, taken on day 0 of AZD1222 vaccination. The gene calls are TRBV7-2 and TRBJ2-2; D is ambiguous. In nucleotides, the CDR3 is TGTGCCAGCAGCCGCGTTACCGGTACGAACACCGGGGAGCTGTTTTTT. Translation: CASSRVTGTNTGELFF.